Listed below are T cell receptor beta chains from one sample, sequenced in a study of blood T cell repertoires in COVID-19. The protocol was immunoSEQ multiplex PCR, while the TCRdb copy is restricted to in-frame clones and leaves out a portion. The sample lists over 250,000 clones, approximately 83% occurring once. Material: peripheral blood. These receptors were collected from a woman between 50 and 59 years old who had recovered from COVID-19. The CDR3 runs from the conserved cysteine through the conserved F or W. A D gene is named only where the DNA matches it firmly. Clone size is not always given. Where it is, it says once, few, many or a class for expanded clones.

>few|TRBV9|NA|TRBJ1-5
CASSSGNNQPQHF
TGTGCCAGCAGCTCAGGAAACAATCAGCCCCAGCATTTT
>NA|TRBV27|TRBD2|TRBJ2-7
CASSKREGLEQYF
TGTGCCAGCAGTAAGAGGGAGGGTCTCGAGCAGTACTTC
>NA|TRBV9|TRBD1|TRBJ2-3
CASRGTGTDTQYF
TGTGCCAGCAGAGGGACAGGCACAGATACGCAGTATTTT
>NA|TRBV6-6|TRBD1|TRBJ1-2
CASKARDSFYGYTF
TGTGCCAGCAAGGCCCGGGACAGCTTCTATGGCTACACCTTC
>NA|TRBV4-1|TRBD2|TRBJ2-2
CASSSGGSNTGELFF
TGCGCCAGCAGCTCGGGGGGGTCGAACACCGGGGAGCTGTTTTTT
>NA|TRBV27|TRBD2|TRBJ2-2
CASSLHGRGTGELFF
TGTGCCAGCAGTTTGCATGGGAGGGGAACCGGGGAGCTGTTTTTT
>NA|TRBV7-8|NA|TRBJ2-1
CASSVDRYNEQFF
TGTGCCAGCAGCGTTGACAGGTACAATGAGCAGTTCTTC
>NA|TRBV30|NA|TRBJ1-1
CAWRGGAGRANTEAFF
TGTGCCTGGAGGGGTGGGGCTGGCCGAGCGAACACTGAAGCTTTCTTT
>NA|TRBV7-3|NA|TRBJ2-7
CASSLTENFRSYEQYF
TGTGCCAGCAGCTTAACGGAGAACTTCCGATCCTACGAGCAGTACTTC
>NA|TRBV29-1|NA|TRBJ2-1
CSAASVYNEQFF
TGCAGCGCAGCGAGCGTTTACAATGAGCAGTTCTTC
>NA|TRBV7-2|NA|TRBJ2-7
CASSTVRGRGYEQYF
TGTGCCAGCAGCACCGTCCGTGGCCGAGGTTACGAGCAGTACTTC
>once|TRBV28|NA|TRBJ1-2
CASSLKGQGYGYTF
TGTGCCAGCAGTTTAAAGGGCCAGGGGTATGGCTACACCTTC
>NA|TRBV5-4|NA|TRBJ1-2
CASSLAGGPGRYTF
TGTGCCAGCAGCTTGGCGGGGGGGCCGGGCCGCTACACCTTC
>once|TRBV7-9|TRBD1|TRBJ1-2
CASSSDRDGCTF
TGTGCCAGCAGCTCCGACAGGGATGGCTGCACCTTC
>NA|TRBV6-2/TRBV6-3|TRBD1|TRBJ2-3
CASSYRQGVGLRTDTQYF
TGTGCCAGCAGTTATCGGCAGGGGGTAGGGCTTCGCACAGATACGCAGTATTTT
>NA|TRBV5-1|TRBD2|TRBJ2-3
CASKAGTFTDTQYF
TGCGCCAGCAAAGCGGGGACTTTCACAGATACGCAGTATTTT
>NA|TRBV6-5|NA|TRBJ1-1
CASSYRAGLVSFF
TGTGCCAGCAGTTACCGGGCAGGGTTGGTATCTTTCTTT
>NA|TRBV7-2|NA|TRBJ2-5
CASSWGLSKETQYF
TGTGCCAGCAGCTGGGGACTCAGTAAGGAGACCCAGTACTTC
>NA|TRBV6-1|NA|TRBJ2-7
CASSGRVSYEQYF
TGTGCCAGCAGTGGCAGGGTTTCCTACGAGCAGTACTTC
>NA|TRBV7-2|NA|TRBJ1-2
CASSPGRGGGYTF
TGTGCCAGCAGCCCCGGACGGGGGGGCGGCTACACCTTC
>NA|TRBV7-9|NA|TRBJ2-7
CASSPGDEQYF
TGTGCCAGCAGCCCAGGTGACGAGCAGTACTTC
>once|TRBV6-6|TRBD1|TRBJ1-2
CASSWGAGTGSYGYTF
TGTGCCAGCAGTTGGGGAGCCGGGACAGGGAGCTATGGCTACACCTTC
>NA|TRBV7-3|NA|TRBJ2-5
CASSSSGGSGTQYF
TGTGCCAGCAGCTCAAGCGGCGGATCGGGGACCCAGTACTTC
>NA|TRBV19|TRBD2|TRBJ2-5
CASSIGGGSRETQYF
TGTGCCAGTAGTATCGGGGGGGGGAGTCGGGAGACCCAGTACTTC
>NA|TRBV20-1|TRBD2|TRBJ2-1
CSASTRAGGRYNEQFF
TGCAGTGCTAGTACGCGGGCGGGGGGGAGGTACAATGAGCAGTTCTTC
>NA|TRBV7-3|TRBD2|TRBJ2-1
CASSLVGSGSYNEQFF
TGTGCCAGCAGCTTAGTTGGTAGCGGGAGTTACAATGAGCAGTTCTTC
>NA|TRBV4-3|TRBD1|TRBJ1-3
CASSQHGTGIGNTIYF
TGCGCCAGCAGCCAACACGGGACAGGGATCGGAAACACCATATATTTT
>NA|TRBV7-3|NA|TRBJ2-2
CASSSPDTGELFF
TGTGCCAGCAGCTCCCCGGACACCGGGGAGCTGTTTTTT